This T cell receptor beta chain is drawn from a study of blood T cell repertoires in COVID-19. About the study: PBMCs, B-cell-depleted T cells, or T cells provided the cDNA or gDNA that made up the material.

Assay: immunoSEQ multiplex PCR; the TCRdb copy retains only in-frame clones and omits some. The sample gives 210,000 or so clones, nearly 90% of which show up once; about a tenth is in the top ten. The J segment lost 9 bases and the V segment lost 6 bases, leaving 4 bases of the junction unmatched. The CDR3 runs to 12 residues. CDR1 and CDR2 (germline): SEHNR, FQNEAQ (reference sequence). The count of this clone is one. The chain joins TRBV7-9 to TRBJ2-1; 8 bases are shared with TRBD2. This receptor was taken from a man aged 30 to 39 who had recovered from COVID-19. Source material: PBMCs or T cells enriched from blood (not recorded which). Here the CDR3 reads CASRKLAAEQFF. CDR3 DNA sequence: TGTGCCAGCAGGAAACTAGCGGCTGAGCAGTTCTTC.